Presented here are 3 T cell receptor beta chains from one specimen sequenced in a study of T-cell memory formation after mild COVID-19. Each CDR3 protein is one row after TCRdb ran MiXCR on the 5' RACE reads. In the table there are some 450,000 distinct CDR3 sequences, 15% to 20% of which are singletons. The sequencing input was PBMCs or a T cell subset sorted from them (not recorded which). Every receptor here comes from a man in his late teens or twenties who had mild COVID-19 (a few samples of this study predate the infection). Cell type and time point are not known.

This clonotype has more than one count but fewer than ten. The rearrangement links TRBV24-1 to TRBJ2-3; 8 nucleotides align to TRBD2. Trimming took 0 bases from V and 4 from J; bases not matched to a gene: 11. The V gene's germline CDR1 is KGHDR and CDR2 SFDVKD. The CDR3 spans 18 residues. The CDR3 DNA is TGTGCCACCAGTGATTTGCAACCGACTAGCGTTAAGGCAGATACGCAGTATTTT. As protein: CATSDLQPTSVKADTQYF.

This clonotype has ten or more counts. This chain uses TRBV23-1 with TRBJ2-5, with a possible D match to TRBD1 (5 bases). TRBV23-1 is annotated as an ORF whose role is uncertain. The ends were cut back, 0 bases at V and 5 bases at J, with 7 bases in the middle. This CDR3 contains 13 residues. The DNA of the CDR3 is TGCGCCAGCAGTCAATCTGGGGCGGAGACCCAGTACTTC. This translates into CASSQSGAETQYF.

The chain combines TRBV28 with TRBJ1-1, with D possibly being TRBD1 (5 bases). V lost 7 bases and J 10 bases, leaving 19 bases between the germline ends. Germline CDR1 reads MDHEN; CDR2 reads SYDVKM. The CDR3 has 13 amino acids. CDR3 bases: TGTGCCAGCATTTCGGGACTTAGGGTTGCAGCTTTCTTT. Amino acids: CASISGLRVAAFF.